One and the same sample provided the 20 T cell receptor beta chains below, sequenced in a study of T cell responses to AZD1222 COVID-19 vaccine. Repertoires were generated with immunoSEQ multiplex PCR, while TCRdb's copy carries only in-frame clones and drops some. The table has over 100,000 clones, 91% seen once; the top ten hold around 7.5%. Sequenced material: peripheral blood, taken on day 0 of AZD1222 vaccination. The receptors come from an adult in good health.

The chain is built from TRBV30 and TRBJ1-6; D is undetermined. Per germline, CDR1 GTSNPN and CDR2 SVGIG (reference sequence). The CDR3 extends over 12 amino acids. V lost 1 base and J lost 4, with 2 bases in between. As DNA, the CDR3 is TGTGCCTGGAGTGAATATAATTCACCCCTCCACTTT. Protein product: CAWSEYNSPLHF.

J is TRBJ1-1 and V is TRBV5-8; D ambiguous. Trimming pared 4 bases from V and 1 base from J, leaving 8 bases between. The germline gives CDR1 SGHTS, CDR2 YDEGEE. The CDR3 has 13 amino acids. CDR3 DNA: TGTGCCAGCAGCCTCGCCCGGAACACTGAAGCTTTCTTT. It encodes CASSLARNTEAFF.

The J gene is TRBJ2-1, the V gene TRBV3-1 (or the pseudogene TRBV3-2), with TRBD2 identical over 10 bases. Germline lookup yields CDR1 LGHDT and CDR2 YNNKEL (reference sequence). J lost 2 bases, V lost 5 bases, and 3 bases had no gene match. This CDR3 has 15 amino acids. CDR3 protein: CASSSTSGTYNEQFF. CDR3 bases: TGTGCCAGCAGCTCAACTAGCGGGACCTACAATGAGCAGTTCTTC.

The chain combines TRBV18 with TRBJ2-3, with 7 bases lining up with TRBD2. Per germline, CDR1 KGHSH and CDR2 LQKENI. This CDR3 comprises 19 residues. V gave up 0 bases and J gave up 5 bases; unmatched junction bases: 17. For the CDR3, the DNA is TGTGCCAGCTCACCACCGTCTCAGTTCAGGGACTACCTAGAAGATACGCAGTATTTT. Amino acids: CASSPPSQFRDYLEDTQYF. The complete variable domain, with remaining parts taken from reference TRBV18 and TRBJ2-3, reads NAGVMQNPRHLVRRRGQEARLRCSPMKGHSHVYWYRQLPEEGLKFMVYLQKENIIDESGMPKERFSAEFPKEGPSILRIQQVVRGDSAAYFCASSPPSQFRDYLEDTQYFGPGTRLTVL.

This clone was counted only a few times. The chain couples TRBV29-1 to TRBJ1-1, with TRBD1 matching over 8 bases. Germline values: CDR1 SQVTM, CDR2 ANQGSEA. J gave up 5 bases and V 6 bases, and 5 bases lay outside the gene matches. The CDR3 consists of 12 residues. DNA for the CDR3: TGCAGCGTGATTACAGGGGGAACTGAAGCTTTCTTT. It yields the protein CSVITGGTEAFF.

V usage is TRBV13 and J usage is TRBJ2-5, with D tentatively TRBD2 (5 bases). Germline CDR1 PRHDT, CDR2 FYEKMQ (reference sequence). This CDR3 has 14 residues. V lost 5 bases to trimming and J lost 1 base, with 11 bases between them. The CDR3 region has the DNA TGTGCCAGCAGCCGCCGGGGATTCCAAGAGACCCAGTACTTC. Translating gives CASSRRGFQETQYF.

The CDR3 DNA sequence: TGTGCCAGTAGTATAGATGGCAGGCGAAATCAGCCCCAGCATTTT. Translation: CASSIDGRRNQPQHF. The genes are TRBV19 and TRBJ1-5, with D uncertain. V gave up 0 bases and J gave up 4 bases, with 10 bases separating them. The germline CDR1 and CDR2 sequences are LNHDA and SQIVND (reference sequence). The CDR3 has 15 residues. Complete variable domain (other parts from reference TRBV19 and TRBJ1-5): DGGITQSPKYLFRKEGQNVTLSCEQNLNHDAMYWYRQDPGQGLRLIYYSQIVNDFQKGDIAEGYSVSREKKESFPLTVTSAQKNPTAFYLCASSIDGRRNQPQHFGDGTRLSIL.

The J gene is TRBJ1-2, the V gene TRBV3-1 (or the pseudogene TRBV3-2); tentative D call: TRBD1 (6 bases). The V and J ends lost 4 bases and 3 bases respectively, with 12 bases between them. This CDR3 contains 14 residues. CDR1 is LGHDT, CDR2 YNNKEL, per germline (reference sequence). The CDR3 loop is CASSRQGGDYGYTF. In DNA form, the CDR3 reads TGTGCCAGCAGCCGCCAAGGGGGGGACTATGGCTACACCTTC.

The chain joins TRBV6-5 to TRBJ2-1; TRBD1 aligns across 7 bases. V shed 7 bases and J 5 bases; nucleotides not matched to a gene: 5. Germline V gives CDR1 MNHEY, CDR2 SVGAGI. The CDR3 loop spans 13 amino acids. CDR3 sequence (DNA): TGTGCCAGCAAAGGGACAGCGGACAATGAGCAGTTCTTC. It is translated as CASKGTADNEQFF.

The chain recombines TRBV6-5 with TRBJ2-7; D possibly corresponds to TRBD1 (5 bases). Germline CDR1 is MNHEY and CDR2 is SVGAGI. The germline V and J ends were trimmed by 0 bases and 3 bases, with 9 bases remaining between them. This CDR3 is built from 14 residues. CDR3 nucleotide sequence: TGTGCCAGCAGTTACTCAGGGGCATTCTACGAGCAGTACTTC. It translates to CASSYSGAFYEQYF.

Here the CDR3 DNA reads TGTGCCAGCAGTCACGGGACAGGGACTCTTACTAACTATGGCTACACCTTC. It yields the protein CASSHGTGTLTNYGYTF. The chain joins TRBV6-6 to TRBJ1-2, with 9 nucleotides matching TRBD1. J was trimmed by 0 bases and V by 5 bases; bases with no gene match: 10. There are 17 residues in the CDR3. Germline CDR1 MNHNY, CDR2 SVGAGI (reference sequence).

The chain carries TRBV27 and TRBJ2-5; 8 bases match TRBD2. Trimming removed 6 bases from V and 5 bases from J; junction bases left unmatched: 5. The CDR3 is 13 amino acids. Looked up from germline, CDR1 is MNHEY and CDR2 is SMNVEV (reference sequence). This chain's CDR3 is CASRKAGAETQYF. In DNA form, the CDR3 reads TGTGCCAGCAGAAAAGCGGGAGCCGAGACCCAGTACTTC.

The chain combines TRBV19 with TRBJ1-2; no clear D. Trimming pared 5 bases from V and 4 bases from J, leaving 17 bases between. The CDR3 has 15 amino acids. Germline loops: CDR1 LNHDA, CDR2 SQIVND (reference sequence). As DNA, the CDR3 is TGTGCCAGTAGTTTCCTCTCTAGGACCGCCTATGGCTACACCTTC. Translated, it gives CASSFLSRTAYGYTF.

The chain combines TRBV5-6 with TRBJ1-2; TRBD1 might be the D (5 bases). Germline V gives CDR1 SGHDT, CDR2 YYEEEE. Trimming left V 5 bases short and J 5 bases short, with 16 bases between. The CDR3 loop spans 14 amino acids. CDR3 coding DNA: TGTGCCAGCAGTCCGAGGCAGGGTAGATATGGCTACACCTTC. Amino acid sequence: CASSPRQGRYGYTF.

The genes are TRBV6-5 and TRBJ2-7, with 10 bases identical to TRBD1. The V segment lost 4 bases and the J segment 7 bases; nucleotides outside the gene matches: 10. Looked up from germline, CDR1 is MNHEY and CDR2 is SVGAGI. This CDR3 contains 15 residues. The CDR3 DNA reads TGTGCCAGCAGTTTAGACGGACAGGGGGGGGATGAGCAGTACTTC. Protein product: CASSLDGQGGDEQYF.

The CDR3: CASTYTSSYGGYTF. CDR3 nucleotide sequence: TGTGCCAGCACGTACACGAGCTCCTATGGCGGCTACACCTTC. This rearrangement joins TRBV7-9 to TRBJ1-2; D gene unclear. This CDR3 spans 14 amino acids. V shed 7 bases and J shed 8 bases, with 20 bases lying between them. The germline V gene encodes CDR1 SEHNR and CDR2 FQNEAQ (reference sequence). The full variable domain, rest sourced from reference TRBV7-9 and TRBJ1-2, is DTGVSQNPRHKITKRGQNVTFRCDPISEHNRLYWYRQTLGQGPEFLTYFQNEAQLEKSRLLSDRFSAERPKGSFSTLEIQRTEQGDSAMYLCASTYTSSYGGYTFGSGTRLTVV.

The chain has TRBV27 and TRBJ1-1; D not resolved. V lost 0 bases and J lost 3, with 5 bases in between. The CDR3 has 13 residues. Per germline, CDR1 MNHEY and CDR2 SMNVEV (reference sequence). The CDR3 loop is CASSLSWYTEAFF. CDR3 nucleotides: TGTGCCAGCAGTTTATCGTGGTACACTGAAGCTTTCTTT.

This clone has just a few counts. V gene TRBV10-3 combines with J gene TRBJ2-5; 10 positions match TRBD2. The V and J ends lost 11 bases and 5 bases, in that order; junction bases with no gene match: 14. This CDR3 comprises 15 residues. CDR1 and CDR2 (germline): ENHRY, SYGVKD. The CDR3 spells CAVAPSGGAGETQYF. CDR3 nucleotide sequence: TGTGCCGTGGCACCAAGCGGGGGGGCCGGGGAGACCCAGTACTTC.

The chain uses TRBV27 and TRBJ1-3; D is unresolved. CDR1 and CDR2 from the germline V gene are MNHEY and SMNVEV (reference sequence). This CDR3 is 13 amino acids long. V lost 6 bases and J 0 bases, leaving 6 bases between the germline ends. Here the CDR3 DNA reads TGTGCCAGCAGGTTCATCTCTGGAAACACCATATATTTT. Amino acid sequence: CASRFISGNTIYF.

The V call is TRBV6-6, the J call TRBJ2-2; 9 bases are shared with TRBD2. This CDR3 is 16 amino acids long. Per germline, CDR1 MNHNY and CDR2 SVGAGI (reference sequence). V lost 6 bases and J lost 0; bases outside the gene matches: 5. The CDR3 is CASSRSGSPNTGELFF. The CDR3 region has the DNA TGTGCCAGCAGCCGTAGCGGGAGTCCGAACACCGGGGAGCTGTTTTTT.